The rows below give T cell receptor beta chains drawn from one sample of a study of beta chain features in type 1 diabetes. Clones were read by immunoSEQ multiplex PCR, and TCRdb kept only the in-frame ones, dropping some. The top ten clones hold around 0.015% of a sample with roughly 330,000 clones, more than 9.5% of them seen once. The sample taken for sequencing was naive CD4+ T cells from blood. Receptor source: a woman in her twenties or thirties in good health. CDR3s include the opening cysteine and the closing phenylalanine or tryptophan. A D gene is named only where the DNA matches it firmly. Clone size is stated in some rows and not others, as once, few, many or a class when expanded.

TRBV4-2,NA,NA,TRBJ2-5,TGTGCCAGCAGCCAAGATCATCCCGGGACCCAGTACTTC,CASSQDHPGTQYF
TRBV7-2,few,NA,TRBJ2-1,TGTGCCAGCAGCCCCGGACTCAACAATGAGCAGTTCTTC,CASSPGLNNEQFF
TRBV15,few,NA,TRBJ2-7,TGTGCCACCAGCAGAGCCTTGGCAGGGTTGGTAGAGCAGTACTTC,CATSRALAGLVEQYF
TRBV7-3,few,NA,TRBJ1-1,TGTGCCAGCAGCTTAACAGCCTTAACGAACACTGAAGCTTTCTTT,CASSLTALTNTEAFF
TRBV15,few,NA,TRBJ2-7,TGTGCCACCAGCAGAGACCAGGCCTCACCCATCTACGAGCAGTACTTC,CATSRDQASPIYEQYF
TRBV7-2,NA,NA,TRBJ1-5,TGTGCCAGCAGCTTGACACGGGATAGCAATCAGCCCCAGCATTTT,CASSLTRDSNQPQHF
TRBV5-1,few,TRBD1,TRBJ2-5,TGCGCCAGCAGCTCGCGACAGGGGGGCGAGACCCAGTACTTC,CASSSRQGGETQYF
TRBV5-1,few,TRBD2,TRBJ2-2,TGCGCCAGCAGCTTGGGACTAGCGCTAAACACCGGGGAGCTGTTTTTT,CASSLGLALNTGELFF
TRBV18,few,NA,TRBJ2-5,TGTGCCAGCTCACCACCCAGGGATTCACAAGAGACCCAGTACTTC,CASSPPRDSQETQYF
TRBV19,few,TRBD2,TRBJ2-1,TGTGCCAGTAGTATTAGCGGGAGCTCCTACAATGAGCAGTTCTTC,CASSISGSSYNEQFF
TRBV4-3,NA,TRBD2,TRBJ2-1,TGCGCCAGCAGCCAAGACCTAGCGGGAGGCATGAATGAGCAGTTCTTC,CASSQDLAGGMNEQFF
TRBV11-1,NA,NA,TRBJ2-1,TGTGCCAGCAGCTTAGGCGAGGGTGAGCAGTTCTTC,CASSLGEGEQFF
TRBV28,NA,TRBD2,TRBJ2-3,TGTGCCAGCACGTTGCAGACTAGCCTGGCAGATACGCAGTATTTT,CASTLQTSLADTQYF
TRBV9,NA,TRBD2,TRBJ2-1,TGTGCCAGCAGCGTACTAGCGGGAAATGAGCAGTTCTTC,CASSVLAGNEQFF
TRBV4-2,few,NA,TRBJ2-3,TGTGCCAGCAGCCCCCTTGTTAGGGGGAAAGGCACAGATACGCAGTATTTT,CASSPLVRGKGTDTQYF
TRBV28,few,TRBD1,TRBJ2-7,TGTGCCAGCAGTCGGGACAGGGTCGGGTACGAGCAGTACTTC,CASSRDRVGYEQYF
TRBV9,few,NA,TRBJ1-1,TGTGCCAGCAGCCCACGGAGTGGGGCCGACACTGAAGCTTTCTTT,CASSPRSGADTEAFF
TRBV19,few,NA,TRBJ1-1,TGTGCCAGTAGTACCGGGACACAGAACACTGAAGCTTTCTTT,CASSTGTQNTEAFF
TRBV7-6,NA,NA,TRBJ2-1,TGTGCCAGCAGCGGGAGTGCGGGCTACAATGAGCAGTTCTTC,CASSGSAGYNEQFF
TRBV21-1,few,NA,TRBJ2-1,TGTGCCAGGTCACAGGGGTTAGCGGGAGTGGTGCAGTTCTTC,CARSQGLAGVVQFF
TRBV19,NA,NA,TRBJ2-1,TGTGCCAGTAGTCTATTCTCCAGCGCGAGCTCCTACAATGAGCAGTTCTTC,CASSLFSSASSYNEQFF
TRBV28,NA,NA,TRBJ1-2,TGTGCCAGCAGTTTATCGCAGGGAGGTGGCTACACCTTC,CASSLSQGGGYTF
TRBV30,few,NA,TRBJ1-3,TGTGCCTGGAGTGTGGGGGCAAACTCTGGAAACACCATATATTTT,CAWSVGANSGNTIYF
TRBV5-1,NA,TRBD2,TRBJ2-2,TGCGCCAGCAGCCCGGGGGGGGCCGGGGAGCTGTTTTTT,CASSPGGAGELFF
TRBV6-4,NA,NA,TRBJ2-5,TGTGCCAGCAGTCTCAACGCCGGGACACCAGAGACCCAGTACTTC,CASSLNAGTPETQYF
TRBV7-9,few,NA,TRBJ1-5,TGTGCCAGCAGCTTAGCCCAGAATCAGCCCCAGCATTTT,CASSLAQNQPQHF
TRBV21-1,NA,NA,TRBJ1-5,TGTGCCAGCAGCAAAGCTTCGGAGGTCAGCAATCAGCCCCAGCATTTT,CASSKASEVSNQPQHF
TRBV5-6,NA,TRBD2,TRBJ2-7,TGTGCCAGCAGCTTGTTACGCGGGAGGGCCCGAGAGCAGTACTTC,CASSLLRGRAREQYF
TRBV4-3,NA,TRBD2,TRBJ2-3,TGCGCCAGCAGCCAATCAAGCGGGAGGGCCGGAAGAGATACGCAGTATTTT,CASSQSSGRAGRDTQYF
TRBV18,NA,TRBD2,TRBJ2-7,TGTGCCAGCTCACAGGGCCCTAGCGGGACGGGCAACGAGCAGTACTTC,CASSQGPSGTGNEQYF
TRBV11-3,NA,NA,TRBJ2-1,TGTGCCAGCAGCCCCGCGGGGGCGTACAATGAGCAGTTCTTC,CASSPAGAYNEQFF
TRBV18,NA,NA,TRBJ2-6,TGTGCCAGCTCACCAAACAGCCGAAGCTCTGGGGCCAACGTCCTGACTTTC,CASSPNSRSSGANVLTF
TRBV11-2,NA,TRBD2,TRBJ2-1,TGTGCCAGCAGCTTAGGTCCCAGCGGGAGGGTGTTCTTC,CASSLGPSGRVFF
TRBV5-3,NA,NA,TRBJ2-5,TGTGCCAGAAGCCTGGAGCCCTGGGGGGGGCAAGAAATCCAAGAGACCCAGTACTTC,CARSLEPWGGQEIQETQYF
TRBV7-9,NA,NA,TRBJ2-7,TGTGCCAGCAGCTCCGGACACATGCGGGAGCAGTACTTC,CASSSGHMREQYF
TRBV7-9,few,TRBD2,TRBJ2-1,TGTGCCAGCAGCCAGACTAGCGGGTACAATGAGCAGTTCTTC,CASSQTSGYNEQFF
TRBV7-2,NA,TRBD2,TRBJ2-7,TGTGCCAGCAGCTTAGAGTCGGTAGCGGGAGGTTACGAGCAGTACTTC,CASSLESVAGGYEQYF
TRBV25-1,NA,TRBD2,TRBJ2-1,TGTGCCAGCAGTTCCCATGCGGGAGCTCTCTACAATGAGCAGTTCTTC,CASSSHAGALYNEQFF
TRBV7-2,few,TRBD1,TRBJ1-4,TGTGCCAGCAGCTCGGACAGGGGGAGTGAAAAACTGTTTTTT,CASSSDRGSEKLFF
TRBV2,few,NA,TRBJ2-1,TGTGCCAGCAGCACTAGCTACGAGCAGTTCTTC,CASSTSYEQFF
TRBV30,NA,TRBD2,TRBJ2-1,TGTGCCTGGAAAAGGACTAGCGGCCCCTACAATGAGCAGTTCTTC,CAWKRTSGPYNEQFF
TRBV6-6,NA,NA,TRBJ2-3,TGTGCCAGCAGTGAACAGGATACGCAGTATTTT,CASSEQDTQYF
TRBV19,few,TRBD1,TRBJ2-5,TGTGCCAGTAAACTCTGGACAGGTGAAGAGACCCAGTACTTC,CASKLWTGEETQYF
TRBV7-9,NA,NA,TRBJ2-5,TGTGCCAGCAGCTTTATAGGGGTCGGAGAGACCCAGTACTTC,CASSFIGVGETQYF
TRBV7-9,NA,NA,TRBJ2-1,TGTGCCAGCAGCTTACCGACGGGTGATGAGCAGTTCTTC,CASSLPTGDEQFF
TRBV7-2,few,TRBD1,TRBJ1-1,TGTGCCAGCAGCCCGGACCAGGGGGCATGGACTGAAGCTTTCTTT,CASSPDQGAWTEAFF
TRBV7-3,few,TRBD1,TRBJ2-1,TGTGCCAGCAATATGGACAGGGGCAGTGAGCAGTTCTTC,CASNMDRGSEQFF
TRBV12-5,NA,TRBD2,TRBJ2-1,TGTGCTAGTGGTTTGGTCCCAGGTAGCGGGATTTACAATGAGCAGTTCTTC,CASGLVPGSGIYNEQFF
TRBV27,NA,NA,TRBJ1-2,TGTGCCAGCAGTGAAGGAAGGTCGACAGCTAATACTTTC,CASSEGRSTANTF
TRBV7-3,NA,NA,TRBJ2-1,TGTGCCAGCAGCTCCCCCGGGTCACTAGCAGGAGAGCAGTTCTTC,CASSSPGSLAGEQFF
TRBV11-2,few,NA,TRBJ2-4,TGTGCCAGCAGCTTAGATGGGCGACTAGTTAACATTCAGTACTTC,CASSLDGRLVNIQYF